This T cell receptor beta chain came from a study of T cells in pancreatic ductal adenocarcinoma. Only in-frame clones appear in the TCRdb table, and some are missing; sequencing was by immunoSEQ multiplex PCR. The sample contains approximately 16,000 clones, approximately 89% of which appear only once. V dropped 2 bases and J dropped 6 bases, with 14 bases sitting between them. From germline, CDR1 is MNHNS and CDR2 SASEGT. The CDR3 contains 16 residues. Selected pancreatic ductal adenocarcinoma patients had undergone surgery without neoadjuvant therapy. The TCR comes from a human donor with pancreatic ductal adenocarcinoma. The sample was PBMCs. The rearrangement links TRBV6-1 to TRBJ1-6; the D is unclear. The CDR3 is CASSEFILEFNSPLHF. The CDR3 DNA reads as TGTGCCAGCAGTGAATTTATACTTGAGTTTAATTCACCCCTCCACTTT.